This T cell receptor (beta chain) was documented in a study of cytomegalovirus exposure and HLA in healthy donors. Generated by immunoSEQ multiplex PCR, the TCRdb table keeps only in-frame clones and is missing some. The data contain about 76,000 clones, roughly 94% of them singletons. The CDR3 has 15 residues. Germline CDR1 and CDR2: SEHNR and FQNEAQ (reference sequence). V dropped 7 bases and J dropped 7 bases, with 17 bases sitting between them. A few counts support this clone. The approximately 120-subject validation cohort, separate from the roughly 670-subject first cohort, included the donors. The J gene is TRBJ1-6, the V gene TRBV7-9; possibly TRBD1 for D (6 bases). Sequenced: PBMCs. This sequence was found in a woman aged 18-29 years in good health and CMV-seropositive. The CDR3 is CASTTTGSGNSPLHF. For the CDR3, the DNA is TGTGCCAGCACCACTACAGGGTCTGGCAATTCACCCCTCCACTTT.